This TCR beta chain was observed in a study of sequential checkpoint blockade in melanoma. The V gene's germline CDR1 is SGHAT and CDR2 FQNNGV. The V end was cut by 1 base, the J end by 3 bases, with 10 bases between. This CDR3 has 15 amino acids. Stated treatment: randomized to nivolumab then ipilimumab (arm A) or the reverse (arm B). From thawed PBMCs, live CD3+CD8+ cells negative for CD19 and CD56 were sorted. The table came from immunoSEQ multiplex PCR; TCRdb's copy has only in-frame clones and leaves some out. The sample records around 2,000 clones, approximately 60% being singletons. Material: CD8+ T cells sorted from blood (inferred from file names), obtained from a patient given nivolumab and ipilimumab in sequence. The clonotype originates from a human patient with melanoma. Some clones in this sample may be carry-over from other donors' samples. The chain combines TRBV11-2 with TRBJ1-5; D not certain. The CDR3 DNA sequence: TGTGCCAGCAGCTTAGTGGCAGGCGACAATCAGCCCCAGCATTTT. As protein: CASSLVAGDNQPQHF.